A few counts support the clone carrying this TCR beta chain. Its antigen is unidentified. Per the study methods: The median was about 100,000 TCRs per sample, ranging roughly 20,000 to 690,600. TCRdb redid the calling of the RACE reads with MiXCR, one entry per CDR3 protein. For this entry, the V and J calls and clone size follow TCRdb and not the study's own pipeline. The sample gives approximately 97,000 distinct CDR3 sequences, approximately 10% of which show up once; 3.2% is in the top ten. The time point denotes: patch test 2, 6 weeks after DPC sensitization. Treatment meaning: therapeutic diphenylcyclopropenone sensitization with weekly scalp DPC. Patients had alopecia, were aged 18 to 70, and were not pregnant. This sample is part of a study of human T cells and chemical hapten exposure. Regarding the study as a whole: TCRs at high frequency, those above 1 in 1000, did not change with DPC sensitization.

Trimming stripped 1 base from V and 2 bases from J, with 9 bases between. The CDR3 sequence is 14 residues long. Germline V CDR1 and CDR2: SGHDT, YYEEEE. The receptor's source is a woman aged 40 to 50 with alopecia areata. Some clones in this sample may be carry-over from other donors' samples. The source was whole blood, collected in connection with sensitization to the hapten diphenylcyclopropenone (DPC). This chain links TRBV5-6 with TRBJ2-5, with D perhaps TRBD2 (5 bases). The DNA for the CDR3 is TGTGCCAGCAGCTTGTGGACTCAACAAGAGACCCAGTACTTC. It translates to CASSLWTQQETQYF.